Shown below are 4 T cell receptor beta chains from a single sample sequenced in a study of T-cell reconstitution after alpha-beta-depleted transplantation in children. As it was prepared, the TCRbeta library received unique molecular identifiers. TCRdb ran MiXCR on the PCR reads and lists one entry per CDR3 protein. There are roughly 500,000 distinct CDR3 sequences in the sample; about 10% occur only once, and 2% to 2.5% lies in the top ten. The specimen comprised PBMCs, sampled before TCRalphabeta/CD19-depleted stem cell transplant. The receptor source for this set is a child aged 2 to 15 with inherited bone marrow failure, due to receive a stem cell transplant.

This clonotype was found a few times. This chain joins TRBV5-1 and TRBJ2-3, with 8 bases aligning to TRBD2. V shed 1 base and J 0 bases; nucleotides not matched to a gene: 4. The CDR3 runs to 16 residues. The germline V gene encodes CDR1 SGHRS and CDR2 YFSETQ. CDR3 protein: CASSLQSGRSTDTQYF. The CDR3 bases are TGCGCCAGCAGCTTGCAGAGCGGGAGAAGCACAGATACGCAGTATTTT.

The chain uses TRBV7-8 and TRBJ2-7, with 8 bases aligning to TRBD2. Germline V gene sequence: CDR1 SGHVS, CDR2 FQNEAQ. V shed 5 bases and J 3 bases; nucleotides not matched to a gene: 12. The CDR3 is 16 amino acids. The CDR3 sequence is CASSPIVRGGDYEQYF. Written as DNA, the CDR3 is TGTGCCAGCAGCCCCATCGTTCGGGGGGGAGACTACGAGCAGTACTTC.

At least ten counts were recorded for this clonotype. This rearrangement joins TRBV29-1 to TRBJ2-7, with a weak D call TRBD2 (5 bases). Trimming removed 6 bases from V and 5 bases from J, with 11 bases in between. The CDR3 is 11 amino acids. Germline V gene lookup returns CDR1 SQVTM and CDR2 ANQGSEA. The CDR3 is CSVGVRDEQYF. CDR3 in DNA: TGCAGCGTGGGAGTTAGAGACGAGCAGTACTTC.

This clonotype was detected ten times or more. The chain couples TRBV9 to TRBJ2-1, with 11 bases lining up with TRBD2. The V gene end was trimmed by 3 bases and the J gene end by 4 bases; junction bases not matched to a gene: 3. Germline values: CDR1 SGDLS, CDR2 YYNGEE. The CDR3 contains 15 residues. In nucleotides, the CDR3 is TGTGCCAGCAGCGGGCTAGCGGGAGGTTACAATGAGCAGTTCTTC. It yields the protein CASSGLAGGYNEQFF.